This T cell receptor beta chain is drawn from a study of neurological immune-mediated disorders. Findings and limits, study-wide: HTLV-1-associated myelopathy ranked highest for TCR clonal expansion and multiple sclerosis lowest, beneath healthy controls. Sharing of CDR3 amino acid sequences among expanded clones across subjects was absent, suggesting private repertoires in all groups.

The method for making cDNA was 5'RACE, and it used 10-nucleotide random UMIs. In every sequencing run, more than 180 million TCR-beta sequences were generated from 15-18 subjects. Via MiXCR, TCRdb re-called the 5' RACE reads, giving one row per CDR3 protein. This table has 35,000 to 40,000 distinct CDR3 sequences, around a tenth appearing once. This clonotype was found many times. The antigen remains unidentified. The CDR3 spans 18 residues. Trimming cost V 0 bases and J 3 bases; bases outside gene matches: 14. Germline assignment: CDR1 SGHRS and CDR2 YFSETQ. The clonotype was recovered from a woman in her thirties with HTLV-1-associated myelopathy (HAM/TSP). Sequences were obtained from CD4+ T cells from blood. V usage is TRBV5-1 and J usage is TRBJ2-7, with 8 bases aligning to TRBD1. CDR3 in DNA: TGCGCCAGCAGCTTGGGCCTCGCAGGGGGCACTCAAATCTACGAGCAGTACTTC. This sequence encodes CASSLGLAGGTQIYEQYF.